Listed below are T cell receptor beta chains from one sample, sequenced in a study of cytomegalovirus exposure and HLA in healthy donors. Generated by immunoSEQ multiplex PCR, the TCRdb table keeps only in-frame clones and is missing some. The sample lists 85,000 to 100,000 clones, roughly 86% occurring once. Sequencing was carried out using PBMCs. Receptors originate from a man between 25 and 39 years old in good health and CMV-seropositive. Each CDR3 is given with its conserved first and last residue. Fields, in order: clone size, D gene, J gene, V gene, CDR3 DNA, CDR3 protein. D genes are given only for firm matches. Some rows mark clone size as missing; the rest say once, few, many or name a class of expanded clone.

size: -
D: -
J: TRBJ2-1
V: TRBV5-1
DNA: TGCGCCAGCAGCTTGGTAGCGGACAATGAGCAGTTCTTC
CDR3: CASSLVADNEQFF

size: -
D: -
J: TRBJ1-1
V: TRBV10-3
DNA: TGTGCCATCAGTGAGGGACAGATTATGAACACTGAAGCTTTCTTT
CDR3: CAISEGQIMNTEAFF

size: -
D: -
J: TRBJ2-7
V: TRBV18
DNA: TGTGCCAGCTCACCCCGAATGGACAGTCCCTACGAGCAGTACTTC
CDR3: CASSPRMDSPYEQYF

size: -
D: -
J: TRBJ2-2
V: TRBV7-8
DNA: TGTGCCAGCAGCACAGAGCGGGCCCAGAACACCGGGGAGCTGTTTTTT
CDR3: CASSTERAQNTGELFF

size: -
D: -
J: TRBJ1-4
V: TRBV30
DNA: TGTGCCTGGAGCAACAGTCCAACTAATGAAAAACTGTTTTTT
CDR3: CAWSNSPTNEKLFF

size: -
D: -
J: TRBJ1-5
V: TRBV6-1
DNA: TGTGCCAGCAGTGCGGCTAACAGGGTTAGCAATCAGCCCCAGCATTTT
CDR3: CASSAANRVSNQPQHF

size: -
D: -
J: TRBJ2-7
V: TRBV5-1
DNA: TGCGCCAGCAGTGTAGAGACTTCGTCCTACGAGCAGTACTTC
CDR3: CASSVETSSYEQYF

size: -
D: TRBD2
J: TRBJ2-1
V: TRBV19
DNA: TGTGCCAGTAGTACCATAGCGGGACTTGGCAATGAGCAGTTCTTC
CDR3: CASSTIAGLGNEQFF

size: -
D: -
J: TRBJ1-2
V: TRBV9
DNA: TGTGCCAGCAGCGTAGCTGTCTCAGGGGATAACTATGGCTACACCTTC
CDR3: CASSVAVSGDNYGYTF

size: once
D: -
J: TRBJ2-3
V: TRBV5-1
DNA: TGCGCCAGCAGCTCGGACACTAGCACAGATACGCAGTATTTT
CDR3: CASSSDTSTDTQYF

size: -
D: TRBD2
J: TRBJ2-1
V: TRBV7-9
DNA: TGTGCCAGCAGCTTAGCGCTAGCGGGCTCTTACAATGAGCAGTTCTTC
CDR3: CASSLALAGSYNEQFF

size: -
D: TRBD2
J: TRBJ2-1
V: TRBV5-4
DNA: TGTGCCAGCAGCTCTCGAGCTAGGACTAGCGGATACAATGAGCAGTTCTTC
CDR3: CASSSRARTSGYNEQFF

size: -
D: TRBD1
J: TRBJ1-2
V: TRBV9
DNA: TGTGCCAGCAGCGAGACAGGGAGGTCAGGCTACACCTTC
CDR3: CASSETGRSGYTF

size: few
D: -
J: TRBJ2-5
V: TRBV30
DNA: TGTGCCTGGAGTAGAAATAGTAGAGAGACCCAGTACTTC
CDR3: CAWSRNSRETQYF

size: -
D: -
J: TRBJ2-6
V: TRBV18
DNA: TGTGCCAGCTCACCATCAGGGGCGTCTGGGGCCAACGTCCTGACTTTC
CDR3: CASSPSGASGANVLTF

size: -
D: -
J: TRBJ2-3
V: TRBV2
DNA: TGTGCCAGCAGGTTACAGGGATGGGGGACAGATACGCAGTATTTT
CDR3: CASRLQGWGTDTQYF

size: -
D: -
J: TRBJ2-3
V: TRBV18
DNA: TGTGCCAGCTCACCAAACCAAATACTTTATGCAGATACGCAGTATTTT
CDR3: CASSPNQILYADTQYF

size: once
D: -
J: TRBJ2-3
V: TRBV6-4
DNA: TGTGCCAGCAGTGACTTGGAGGGAGCAGATACGCAGTATTTT
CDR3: CASSDLEGADTQYF

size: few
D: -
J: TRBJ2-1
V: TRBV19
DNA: TGTGCCAGTAGTATCAGGAATGAGCAGTTCTTC
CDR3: CASSIRNEQFF

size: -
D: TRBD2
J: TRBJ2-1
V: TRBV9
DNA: TGTGCCAGCAGCTTAGGACGATGGACTAGGACGTCCAATGAGCAGTTCTTC
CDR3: CASSLGRWTRTSNEQFF

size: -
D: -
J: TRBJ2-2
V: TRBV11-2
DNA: TGTGCCAGCAGCTCCGACATCGTTGGGGAGCTGTTTTTT
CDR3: CASSSDIVGELFF

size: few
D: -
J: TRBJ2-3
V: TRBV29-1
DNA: TGCAGCGTTGGGGCCAGCACAGATACGCAGTATTTT
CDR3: CSVGASTDTQYF

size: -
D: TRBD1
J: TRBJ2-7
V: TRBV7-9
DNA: TGTGCCAGCAGCTGGGGGACAGGGTACGAGCAGTACTTC
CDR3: CASSWGTGYEQYF

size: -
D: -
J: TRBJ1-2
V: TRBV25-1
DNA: TGTGCCAGCAGTGAACAGGGGAACTATGGCTACACCTTC
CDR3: CASSEQGNYGYTF

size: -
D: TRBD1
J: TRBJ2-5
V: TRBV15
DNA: TGTGCCACCAGCAGAGGACAGGGATTCGAGACCCAGTACTTC
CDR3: CATSRGQGFETQYF

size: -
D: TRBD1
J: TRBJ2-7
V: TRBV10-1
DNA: TGCGCCAGCAGTGGTCCGGGACAGGGGGCCTACGAGCAGTACTTC
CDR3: CASSGPGQGAYEQYF

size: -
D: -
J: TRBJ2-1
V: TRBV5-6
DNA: TGTGCCAGCAGCCCCCAGGTCTCCCACAATGAGCAGTTCTTC
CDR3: CASSPQVSHNEQFF

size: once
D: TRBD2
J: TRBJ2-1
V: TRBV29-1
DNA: TGCAGCGCTACTAGCGGGTCCTACAATGAGCAGTTCTTC
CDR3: CSATSGSYNEQFF

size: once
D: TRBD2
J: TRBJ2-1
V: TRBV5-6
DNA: TGTGCCAGCAGCGGCTCTAGCGGAGGCTCCTACAATGAGCAGTTCTTC
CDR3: CASSGSSGGSYNEQFF

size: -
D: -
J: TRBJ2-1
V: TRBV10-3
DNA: TGTGCCATCAGCCTCGACTCCCATAGCATAAGCTCCTACAATGAGCAGTTCTTC
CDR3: CAISLDSHSISSYNEQFF

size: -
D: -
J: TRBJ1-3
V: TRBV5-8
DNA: TGTGCCAGCAGCTTGAGGACAGCAGGAAACACCATATATTTT
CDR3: CASSLRTAGNTIYF

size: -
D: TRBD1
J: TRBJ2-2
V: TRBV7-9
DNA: TGTGCCAGCAGCTCCCGACAGGGGGAGTTCGGGGAGCTGTTTTTT
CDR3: CASSSRQGEFGELFF

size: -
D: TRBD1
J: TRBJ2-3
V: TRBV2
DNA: TGTGCCAGCAGTAGGGGGCCGGGAGATACGCAGTATTTT
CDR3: CASSRGPGDTQYF

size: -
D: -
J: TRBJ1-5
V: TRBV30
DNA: TGTGCCTGGAGTGTGGGGGGTGCCAATCAGCCCCAGCATTTT
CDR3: CAWSVGGANQPQHF

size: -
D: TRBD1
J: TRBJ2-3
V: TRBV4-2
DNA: TGTGCCAGCAGCCAAGGGGGCGTGGGGACAGAGAGCACAGATACGCAGTATTTT
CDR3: CASSQGGVGTESTDTQYF

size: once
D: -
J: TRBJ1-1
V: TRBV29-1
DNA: TGCAGCTCCGGGGGGCGGGGGAACACTGAAGCTTTCTTT
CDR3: CSSGGRGNTEAFF

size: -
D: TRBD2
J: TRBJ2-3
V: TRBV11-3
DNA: TGTGCCAGCAGCTCGGGGACTAGCGGTAAAGGAGGCACAGATACGCAGTATTTT
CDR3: CASSSGTSGKGGTDTQYF

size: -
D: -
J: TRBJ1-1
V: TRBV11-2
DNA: TGTGCCAGCAGCTTAGGGTGGGCCAGAGGGACTGAAGCTTTCTTT
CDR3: CASSLGWARGTEAFF

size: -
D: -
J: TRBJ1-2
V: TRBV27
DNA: TGTGCCAGCAACCCGACAGGACCTCCTAACTATGGCTACACCTTC
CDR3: CASNPTGPPNYGYTF

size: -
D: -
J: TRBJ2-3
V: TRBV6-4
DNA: TGTGCCAGCAGTGAAAGCGGCACAGATACGCAGTATTTT
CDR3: CASSESGTDTQYF

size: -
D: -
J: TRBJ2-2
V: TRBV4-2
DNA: TGTGCCAGCAGCCTTCCTGGCAGGGAGAACACCGGGGAGCTGTTTTTT
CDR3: CASSLPGRENTGELFF

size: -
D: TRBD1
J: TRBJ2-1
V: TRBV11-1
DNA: TGTGCCAGCAGAGAGAGACAGGGCTCCTACAATGAGCAGTTCTTC
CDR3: CASRERQGSYNEQFF

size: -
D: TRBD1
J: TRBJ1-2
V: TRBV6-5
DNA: TGTGCCAGCAGTCAGGACAGGGAGGGTGGCTACACCTTC
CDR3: CASSQDREGGYTF

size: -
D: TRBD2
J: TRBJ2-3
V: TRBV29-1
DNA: TGCAGCGTCCCCCAGCCGGGGGGTGGCACAGATACGCAGTATTTT
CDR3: CSVPQPGGGTDTQYF

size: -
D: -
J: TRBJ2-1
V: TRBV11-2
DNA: TGTGCCAGCAGCGCCCCCGGGACAAGGAATGAGCAGTTCTTC
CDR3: CASSAPGTRNEQFF

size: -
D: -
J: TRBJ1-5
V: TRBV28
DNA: TGTGCCAGCAGCCCAATCGGTCGCCGAGATCAGCCCCAGCATTTT
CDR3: CASSPIGRRDQPQHF

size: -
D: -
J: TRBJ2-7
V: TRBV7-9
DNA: TGTGCCAGCAGTTTCGACAGGCGGGCCTCCAACGAGCAGTACTTC
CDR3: CASSFDRRASNEQYF

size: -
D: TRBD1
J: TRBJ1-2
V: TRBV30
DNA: TGTGCCTGGGCTCCGGGACAGGTACCCTATGGCTACACCTTC
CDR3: CAWAPGQVPYGYTF